The entry below describes one T cell receptor beta chain. The antigen remains undetermined. Trimming took 2 bases from V and 7 from J, leaving 18 bases between them. The CDR3 extends over 16 amino acids. Per germline, CDR1 MNHEY and CDR2 SVGAGI. Method: immunoSEQ multiplex PCR; TCRdb's copy keeps in-frame clones and lacks some. This sample has roughly 140,000 clones; 88% occur once, and the top ten carry about 3.3%. This entry belongs to a study of T cell responses to AZD1222 COVID-19 vaccine. Study-wide results and limits: Increases in Spike-specific TCR breadth and depth were seen after two AZD1222 doses. There were mostly white British donors and more females than males, and clonal diversity was possibly underestimated. Per reports, nearly half of all spike-specific TCRs target regions that are unmutated in variants. After the peak T cell response, and only then, were repertoires sampled.

The V call is TRBV6-5, the J call TRBJ1-5; TRBD1 is a possible D gene (6 bases). Specimen: peripheral blood, collected on day 0 of MenACWY control vaccination. This receptor was taken from an adult in good health. CDR3 bases: TGTGCCAGCAGTTACGGTGGACAGTCCGGCCACCAGCCCCAGCATTTT. Its translation: CASSYGGQSGHQPQHF.